These T cell receptor beta chains were read from a single sample in a study of blood T cell repertoires in COVID-19. TCRdb's copy holds only in-frame clones and misses some; the assay was immunoSEQ multiplex PCR. The data show roughly 300,000 clones, roughly 86% seen once. Material: peripheral blood. Every receptor here comes from a woman aged 50 to 65 with acute or convalescent COVID-19. CDR3s leave out the opening cysteine and the closing phenylalanine or tryptophan. Fields, in order: V gene, J gene, CDR3 protein.

>TRBV19|TRBJ2-7
ASSRGQVSYEQY
>TRBV27|TRBJ1-4
ASSFTLRPRTATRLATNEKLF
>TRBV12-3/TRBV12-4|TRBJ2-5
ASSPEGAETQY
>TRBV7-3|TRBJ2-7
ASSSIAGWSYEQY
>TRBV5-1|TRBJ2-3
ASSPGLAGTDTQY
>TRBV5-4|TRBJ1-1
ASSSGQYTEAF
>TRBV19|TRBJ2-7
ASSIKLPYEQY
>TRBV28|TRBJ1-1
ASSLLRAGTLNTEAF
>TRBV7-8|TRBJ2-1
ASSHRDRNNEQF
>TRBV24-1|TRBJ2-3
ATSDSVAISTDTQY
>TRBV24-1|TRBJ2-3
ATSGGGSTDTQY
>TRBV24-1|TRBJ1-4
ASCGAPCEKLF
>TRBV4-2|TRBJ2-1
ASSVTSELSYNEQF
>TRBV7-8|TRBJ1-1
ASSLQALAF
>TRBV19|TRBJ2-7
ASSDRGYEQY
>TRBV4-1|TRBJ2-7
ASSQDPHRGVEQY
>TRBV28|TRBJ2-6
ASSLGLGRSGANVLT
>TRBV28|TRBJ2-1
ASRGLEEGNEQF
>TRBV10-3|TRBJ2-3
AISESTASGPVGDTQY
>TRBV1|TRBJ2-1
TSSRLTLAGGGEQF
>TRBV30|TRBJ2-7
AWKGYSGRRSDEQY
>TRBV2|TRBJ2-7
ASSGDREREQY
>TRBV6-5|TRBJ1-6
ASSRDSHSPLH
>TRBV24-1|TRBJ1-1
ATSDVDRGHAF
>TRBV5-1|TRBJ1-2
ATSSLPGYGYT
>TRBV7-2|TRBJ2-1
ASSLYKYNEQF